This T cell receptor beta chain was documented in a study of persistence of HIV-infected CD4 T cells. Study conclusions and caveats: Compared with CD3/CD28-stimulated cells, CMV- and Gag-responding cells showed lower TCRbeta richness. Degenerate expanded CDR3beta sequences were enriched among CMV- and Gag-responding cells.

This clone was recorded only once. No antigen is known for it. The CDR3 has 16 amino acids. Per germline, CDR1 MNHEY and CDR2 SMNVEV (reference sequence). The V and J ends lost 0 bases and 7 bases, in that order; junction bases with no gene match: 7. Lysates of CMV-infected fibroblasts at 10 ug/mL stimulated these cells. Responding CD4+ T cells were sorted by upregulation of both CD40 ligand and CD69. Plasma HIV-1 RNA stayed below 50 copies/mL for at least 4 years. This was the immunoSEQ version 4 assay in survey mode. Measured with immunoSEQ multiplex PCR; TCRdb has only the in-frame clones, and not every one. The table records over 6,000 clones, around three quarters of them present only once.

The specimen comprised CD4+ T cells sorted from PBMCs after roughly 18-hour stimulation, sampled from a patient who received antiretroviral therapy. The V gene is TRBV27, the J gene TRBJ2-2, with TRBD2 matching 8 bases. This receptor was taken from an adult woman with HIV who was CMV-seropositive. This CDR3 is CASSLSGGRWVGELFF. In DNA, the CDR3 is TGTGCCAGCAGTTTATCGGGCGGGAGGTGGGTCGGGGAGCTGTTTTTT.